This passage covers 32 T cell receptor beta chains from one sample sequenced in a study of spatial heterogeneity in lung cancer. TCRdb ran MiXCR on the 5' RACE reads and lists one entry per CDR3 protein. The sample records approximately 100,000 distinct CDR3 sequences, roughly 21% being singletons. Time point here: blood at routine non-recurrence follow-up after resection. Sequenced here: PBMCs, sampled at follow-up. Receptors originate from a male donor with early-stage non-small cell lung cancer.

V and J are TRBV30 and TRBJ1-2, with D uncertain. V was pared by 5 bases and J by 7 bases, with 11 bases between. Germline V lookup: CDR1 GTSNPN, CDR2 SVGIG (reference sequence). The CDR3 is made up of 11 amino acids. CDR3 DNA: TGTGCCTGGGACCAATTTTCTGGCTACACCTTC. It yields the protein CAWDQFSGYTF.

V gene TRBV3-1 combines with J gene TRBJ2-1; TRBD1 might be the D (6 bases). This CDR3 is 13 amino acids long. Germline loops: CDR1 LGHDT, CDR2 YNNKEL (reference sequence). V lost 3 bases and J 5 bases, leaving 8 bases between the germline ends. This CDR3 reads CASSHTGNNEQFF. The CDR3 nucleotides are TGTGCCAGCAGCCATACAGGGAACAATGAGCAGTTCTTC.

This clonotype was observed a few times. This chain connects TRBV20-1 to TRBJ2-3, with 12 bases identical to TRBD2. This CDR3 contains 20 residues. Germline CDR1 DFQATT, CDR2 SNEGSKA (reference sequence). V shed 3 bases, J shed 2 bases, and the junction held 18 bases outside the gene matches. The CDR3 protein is CSASGTGLAGLPIYTDTQYF. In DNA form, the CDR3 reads TGCAGTGCTAGCGGGACAGGACTAGCGGGACTCCCCATCTACACAGATACGCAGTATTTT.

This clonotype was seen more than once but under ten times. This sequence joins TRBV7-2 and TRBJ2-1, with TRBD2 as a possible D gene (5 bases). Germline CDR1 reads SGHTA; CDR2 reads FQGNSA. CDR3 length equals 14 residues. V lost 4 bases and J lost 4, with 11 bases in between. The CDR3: CASSSYTRYNEQFF. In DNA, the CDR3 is TGTGCCAGCAGCTCTTATACTAGGTACAATGAGCAGTTCTTC.

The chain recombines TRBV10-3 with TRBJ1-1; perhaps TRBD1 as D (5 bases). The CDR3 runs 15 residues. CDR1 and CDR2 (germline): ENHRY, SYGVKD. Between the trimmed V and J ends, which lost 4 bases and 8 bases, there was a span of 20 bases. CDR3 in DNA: TGTGCCATCAGTGTAACTGGGGCAGGTATGTTAGAAGCTTTCTTT. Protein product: CAISVTGAGMLEAFF.

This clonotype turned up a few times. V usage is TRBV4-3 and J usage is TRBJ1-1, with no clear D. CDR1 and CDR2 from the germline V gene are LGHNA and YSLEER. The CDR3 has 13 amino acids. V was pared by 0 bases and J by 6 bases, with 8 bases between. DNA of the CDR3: TGCGCCAGCAGCCAAGACATTGGGGCTGAAGCTTTCTTT. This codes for CASSQDIGAEAFF.

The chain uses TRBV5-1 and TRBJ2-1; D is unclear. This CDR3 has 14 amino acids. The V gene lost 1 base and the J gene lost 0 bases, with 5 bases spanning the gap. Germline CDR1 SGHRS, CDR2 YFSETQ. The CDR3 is CASSLRASYNEQFF. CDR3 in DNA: TGCGCCAGCAGCTTGAGGGCCTCCTACAATGAGCAGTTCTTC. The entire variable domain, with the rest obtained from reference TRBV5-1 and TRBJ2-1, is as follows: KAGVTQTPRYLIKTRGQQVTLSCSPISGHRSVSWYQQTPGQGLQFLFEYFSETQRNKGNFPGRFSGRQFSNSRSEMNVSTLELGDSALYLCASSLRASYNEQFFGPGTRLTVL.

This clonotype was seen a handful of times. The CDR3 bases are TGCAGTGCTAGAGTTCCCCCGGGACAGGAGACCGGGAGGGGCTACACCTTC. This encodes CSARVPPGQETGRGYTF. The J gene is TRBJ1-2, the V gene TRBV20-1, with 8 positions matching TRBD1. Germline CDR1 DFQATT, CDR2 SNEGSKA (reference sequence). The junction had 18 bases not matched to a gene; V was cut back by 1 base and J by 8 bases. The length of the CDR3 is 17 residues.

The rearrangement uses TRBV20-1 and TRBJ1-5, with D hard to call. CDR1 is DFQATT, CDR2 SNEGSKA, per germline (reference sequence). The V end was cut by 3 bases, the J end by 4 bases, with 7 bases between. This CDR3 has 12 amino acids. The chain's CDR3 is CSASFLNQPQHF. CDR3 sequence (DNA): TGCAGTGCTAGCTTCCTTAATCAGCCCCAGCATTTT.

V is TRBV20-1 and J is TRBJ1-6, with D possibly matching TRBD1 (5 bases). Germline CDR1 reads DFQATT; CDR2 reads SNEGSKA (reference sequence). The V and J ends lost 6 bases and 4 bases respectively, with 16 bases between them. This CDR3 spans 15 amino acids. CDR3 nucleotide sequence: TGCAGTGCATCACCCCAGGACACTTATAATTCACCCCTCCACTTT. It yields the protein CSASPQDTYNSPLHF.

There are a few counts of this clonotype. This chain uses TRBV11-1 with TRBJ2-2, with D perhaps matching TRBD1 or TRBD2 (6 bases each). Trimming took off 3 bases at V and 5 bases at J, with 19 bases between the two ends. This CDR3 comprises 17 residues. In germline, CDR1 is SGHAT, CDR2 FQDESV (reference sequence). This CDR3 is CASSFRKGRRGTGELFF. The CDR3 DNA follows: TGTGCCAGCAGCTTTAGGAAGGGAAGGAGGGGGACCGGGGAGCTGTTTTTT.

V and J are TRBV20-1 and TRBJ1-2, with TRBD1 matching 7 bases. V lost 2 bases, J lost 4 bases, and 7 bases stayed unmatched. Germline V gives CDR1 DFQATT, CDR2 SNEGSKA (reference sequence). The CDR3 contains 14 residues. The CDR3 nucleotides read TGCAGTGCTAGAATGTCCGGGACAGCCTATGGCTACACCTTC. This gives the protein CSARMSGTAYGYTF.

CDR3 amino acids: CSAIRDGREEQFF. The CDR3 DNA follows: TGCAGTGCTATCCGGGACGGGAGGGAGGAGCAGTTCTTC. V gene TRBV20-1 combines with J gene TRBJ2-1; 8 bases align to TRBD2. The V segment lost 4 bases and the J segment 10 bases; nucleotides outside the gene matches: 9. The CDR3 runs to 13 residues. Germline loops: CDR1 DFQATT, CDR2 SNEGSKA (reference sequence).

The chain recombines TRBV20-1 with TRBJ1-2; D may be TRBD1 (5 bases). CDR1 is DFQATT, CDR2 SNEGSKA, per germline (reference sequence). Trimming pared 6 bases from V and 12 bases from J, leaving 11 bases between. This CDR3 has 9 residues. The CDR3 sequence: CSALLGDTF. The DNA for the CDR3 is TGCAGTGCCCTACTGGGGGACACCTTC.

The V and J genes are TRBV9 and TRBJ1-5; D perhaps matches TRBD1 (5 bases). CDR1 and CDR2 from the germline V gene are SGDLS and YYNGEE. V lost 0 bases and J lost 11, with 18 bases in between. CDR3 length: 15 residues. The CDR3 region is CASSVGGDPNAAQHF. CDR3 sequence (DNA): TGTGCCAGCAGCGTAGGGGGGGACCCCAATGCAGCCCAGCATTTT. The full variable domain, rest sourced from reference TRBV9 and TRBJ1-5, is DSGVTQTPKHLITATGQRVTLRCSPRSGDLSVYWYQQSLDQGLQFLIQYYNGEERAKGNILERFSAQQFPDLHSELNLSSLELGDSALYFCASSVGGDPNAAQHFGDGTRLSIL.

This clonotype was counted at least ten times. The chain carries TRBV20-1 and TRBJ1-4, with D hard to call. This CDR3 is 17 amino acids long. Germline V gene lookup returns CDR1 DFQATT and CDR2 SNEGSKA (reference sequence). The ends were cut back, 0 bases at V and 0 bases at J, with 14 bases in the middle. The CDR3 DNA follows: TGCAGTGCTAGAGACATTAGGAGCTGGACAACTAATGAAAAACTGTTTTTT. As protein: CSARDIRSWTTNEKLFF.

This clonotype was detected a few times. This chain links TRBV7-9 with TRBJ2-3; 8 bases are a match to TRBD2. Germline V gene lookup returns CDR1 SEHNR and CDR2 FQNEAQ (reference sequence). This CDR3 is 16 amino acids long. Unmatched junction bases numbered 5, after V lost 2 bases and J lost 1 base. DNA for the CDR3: TGTGCCAGCAGCTTACGAAGCGGGAGTGGCACAGATACGCAGTATTTT. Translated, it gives CASSLRSGSGTDTQYF.

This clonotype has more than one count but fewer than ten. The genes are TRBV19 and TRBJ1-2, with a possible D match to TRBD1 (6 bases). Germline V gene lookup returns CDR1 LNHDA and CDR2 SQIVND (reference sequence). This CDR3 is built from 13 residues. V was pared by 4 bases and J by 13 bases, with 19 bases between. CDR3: CASSTTQGAIGTF. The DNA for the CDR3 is TGTGCCAGTAGTACTACACAGGGTGCCATCGGCACCTTC.

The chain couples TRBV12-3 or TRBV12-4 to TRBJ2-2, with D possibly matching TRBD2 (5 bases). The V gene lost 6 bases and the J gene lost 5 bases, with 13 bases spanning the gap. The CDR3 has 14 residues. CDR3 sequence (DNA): TGTGCCAGCAGCCACCCAAGGAGGACCGGGGAGCTGTTTTTT. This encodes CASSHPRRTGELFF.

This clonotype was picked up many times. This CDR3 reads CATSDPAHTGELFF. The DNA for the CDR3 is TGTGCCACCAGTGATCCGGCTCACACCGGGGAGCTGTTTTTT. V is TRBV24-1 and J is TRBJ2-2; no clear D. With 3 bases removed from V and 3 bases from J, the gap between germline ends came to 7 bases. Looked up from germline, CDR1 is KGHDR and CDR2 is SFDVKD. The CDR3 has 14 amino acids.

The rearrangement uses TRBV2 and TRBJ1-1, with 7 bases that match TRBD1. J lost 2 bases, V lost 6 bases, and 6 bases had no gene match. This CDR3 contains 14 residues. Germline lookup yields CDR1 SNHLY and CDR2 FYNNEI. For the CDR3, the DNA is TGTGCCAGCAGGGTCGGGACAGTTAACACTGAAGCTTTCTTT. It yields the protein CASRVGTVNTEAFF.

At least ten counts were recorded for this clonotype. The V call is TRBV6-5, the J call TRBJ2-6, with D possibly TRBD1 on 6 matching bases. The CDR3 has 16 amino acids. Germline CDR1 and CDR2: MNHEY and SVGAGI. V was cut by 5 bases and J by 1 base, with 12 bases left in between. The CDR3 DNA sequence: TGTGCCAGCAGTCCCAGGACAGCTTCTGGGGCCAACGTCCTGACTTTC. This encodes CASSPRTASGANVLTF.

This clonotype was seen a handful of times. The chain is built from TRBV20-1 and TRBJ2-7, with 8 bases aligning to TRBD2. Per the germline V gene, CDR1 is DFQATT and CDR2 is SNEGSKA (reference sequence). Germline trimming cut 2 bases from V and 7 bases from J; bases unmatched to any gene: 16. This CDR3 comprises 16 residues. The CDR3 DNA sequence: TGCAGTGCTAGATCTCGGGAGGGTTTTCAAGGCGCAGAGCAGTACTTC. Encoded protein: CSARSREGFQGAEQYF.

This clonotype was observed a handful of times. The CDR3, as DNA: TGTGCCAGTAGTTTCCACGAAGGGGATGGCTACACCTTC. This gives the protein CASSFHEGDGYTF. The V and J genes are TRBV19 and TRBJ1-2, with D perhaps matching TRBD1 (5 bases). The CDR3 totals 13 residues. Germline CDR1 and CDR2: LNHDA and SQIVND (reference sequence). The V end was cut by 5 bases, the J end by 6 bases, with 13 bases between.

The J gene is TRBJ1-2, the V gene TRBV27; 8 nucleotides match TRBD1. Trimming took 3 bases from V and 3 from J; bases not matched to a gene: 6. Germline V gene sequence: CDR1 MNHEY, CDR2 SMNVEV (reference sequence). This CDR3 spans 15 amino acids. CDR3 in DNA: TGTGCCAGCAGTTTTACTAGGACAGGGCACTATGGCTACACCTTC. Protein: CASSFTRTGHYGYTF.

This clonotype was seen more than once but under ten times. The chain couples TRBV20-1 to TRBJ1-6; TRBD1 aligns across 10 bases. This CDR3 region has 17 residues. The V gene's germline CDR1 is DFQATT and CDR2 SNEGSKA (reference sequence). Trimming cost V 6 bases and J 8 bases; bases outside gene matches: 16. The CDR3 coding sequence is TGCAGTGCGGGGGACAGGGGAGGGCCTCGGGCTGATTCACCCCTCCACTTT. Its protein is CSAGDRGGPRADSPLHF.

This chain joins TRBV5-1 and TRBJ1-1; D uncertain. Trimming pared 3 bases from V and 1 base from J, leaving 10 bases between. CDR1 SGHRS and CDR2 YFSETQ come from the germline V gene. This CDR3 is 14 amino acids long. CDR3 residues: CASSYSGENTEAFF. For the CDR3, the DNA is TGCGCCAGCAGCTACTCCGGGGAGAACACTGAAGCTTTCTTT.

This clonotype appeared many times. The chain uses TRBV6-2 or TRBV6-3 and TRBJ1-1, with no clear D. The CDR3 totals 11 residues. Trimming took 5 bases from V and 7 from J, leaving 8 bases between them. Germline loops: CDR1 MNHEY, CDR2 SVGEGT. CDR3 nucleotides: TGTGCCAGCAGTAGAGGGTATGAAGCTTTCTTT. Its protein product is CASSRGYEAFF.

Here the CDR3 reads CASSPDRASNQPQHF. DNA of the CDR3: TGTGCCAGCAGCCCGGACAGGGCAAGCAATCAGCCCCAGCATTTT. This chain joins TRBV7-2 and TRBJ1-5; 8 bases fit TRBD1. The V segment lost 5 bases and the J segment 1 base; nucleotides outside the gene matches: 4. Germline loops: CDR1 SGHTA, CDR2 FQGNSA. The CDR3 runs 15 residues.

In DNA, the CDR3 is TGTGCCTGGAGTGTTTATCTACATGAGCAGTTCTTC. This translates into CAWSVYLHEQFF. V usage is TRBV30 and J usage is TRBJ2-1; D call uncertain. Germline CDR1 reads GTSNPN; CDR2 reads SVGIG (reference sequence). The CDR3 sequence is 12 residues long. V was cut by 0 bases and J by 8 bases, with 8 bases left in between.

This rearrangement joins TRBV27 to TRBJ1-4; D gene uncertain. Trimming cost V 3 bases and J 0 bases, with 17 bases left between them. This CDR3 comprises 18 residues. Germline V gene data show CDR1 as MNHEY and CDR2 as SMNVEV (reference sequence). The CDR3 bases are TGTGCCAGCAGTTTCCCCGACGGCCGTAGGGCAACTAATGAAAAACTGTTTTTT. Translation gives CASSFPDGRRATNEKLFF.

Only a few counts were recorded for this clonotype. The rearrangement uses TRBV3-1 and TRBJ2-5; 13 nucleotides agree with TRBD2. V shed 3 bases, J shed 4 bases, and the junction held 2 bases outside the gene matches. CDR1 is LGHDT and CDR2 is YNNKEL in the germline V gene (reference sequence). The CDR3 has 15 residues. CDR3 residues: CASSHWTSGGETQYF. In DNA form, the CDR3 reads TGTGCCAGCAGCCACTGGACTAGCGGGGGAGAGACCCAGTACTTC.